This note documents a single T cell receptor (beta chain) sequence. Under the authors' procedure: Cell counts per sample came from amplifying reference gene primers. This table comes from immunoSEQ multiplex PCR, and its TCRdb copy is limited to in-frame clones, with some not included. The DNA was the basis for D and trimming; V, J and clone size are from that table. The sample gives approximately 190,000 clones, roughly 79% of which show up once; 6% to 8% is in the top ten. CDR1 is SGHNT, CDR2 YENEEA, per germline. With 5 bases removed from V and 4 bases from J, the gap between germline ends came to 17 bases. This CDR3 has 16 residues. These data come from a study of blood T cell repertoires in COVID-19. Study as a whole: The study drew acute and convalescent COVID-19 samples from the United States, Italy and Spain.

This sequence was found in a human donor with acute or convalescent COVID-19. The donor label of this sample is uncertain. The chain employs TRBV11-3 and TRBJ2-2; possibly TRBD1 for D (6 bases). Sequencing input: peripheral blood. CDR3 protein: CASSRPGRGSTGELFF. The CDR3 bases are TGTGCCAGCAGCCGTCCGGGTAGGGGGAGCACCGGGGAGCTGTTTTTT.